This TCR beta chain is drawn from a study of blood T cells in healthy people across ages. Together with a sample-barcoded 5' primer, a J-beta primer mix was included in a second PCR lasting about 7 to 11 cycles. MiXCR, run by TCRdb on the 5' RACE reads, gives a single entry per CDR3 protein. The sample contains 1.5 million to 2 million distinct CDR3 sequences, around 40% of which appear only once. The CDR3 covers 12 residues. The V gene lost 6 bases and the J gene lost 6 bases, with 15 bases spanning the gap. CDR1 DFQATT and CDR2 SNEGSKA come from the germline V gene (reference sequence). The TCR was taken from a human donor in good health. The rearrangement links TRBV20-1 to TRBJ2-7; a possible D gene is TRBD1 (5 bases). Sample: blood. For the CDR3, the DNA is TGCAGTGCGAGACGTTACAGGAGCGAGCAGTACTTC. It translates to CSARRYRSEQYF.